The TCR beta chain under discussion was sequenced for a study of response to subunit inactivated influenza vaccine. Notes on the study in general: It was suggested by the authors that few new T cells are recruited by each seasonal influenza vaccination.

J gave up 2 bases and V 5 bases, and 9 bases lay outside the gene matches. The CDR3 loop spans 16 amino acids. The V gene's germline CDR1 is SGHRS and CDR2 YFSETQ. Via MiXCR, TCRdb re-called the RT-PCR reads, giving one row per CDR3 protein. The profile shows approximately 530,000 distinct CDR3 sequences, 6% to 9% of them singletons. In this sample, this clonotype turned up a few times. What it binds is not known. Sample: PBMCs from blood, taken roughly 24 months after vaccination. The receptor comes from a man between 45 and 75 years old who received an inactivated influenza vaccine. The chain joins TRBV5-1 to TRBJ2-1; the match to TRBD2 covers 8 bases. CDR3 residues: CASSSGGGGPYNEQFF. The DNA of the CDR3 is TGCGCCAGCAGTTCGGGGGGCGGGGGGCCCTACAATGAGCAGTTCTTC.